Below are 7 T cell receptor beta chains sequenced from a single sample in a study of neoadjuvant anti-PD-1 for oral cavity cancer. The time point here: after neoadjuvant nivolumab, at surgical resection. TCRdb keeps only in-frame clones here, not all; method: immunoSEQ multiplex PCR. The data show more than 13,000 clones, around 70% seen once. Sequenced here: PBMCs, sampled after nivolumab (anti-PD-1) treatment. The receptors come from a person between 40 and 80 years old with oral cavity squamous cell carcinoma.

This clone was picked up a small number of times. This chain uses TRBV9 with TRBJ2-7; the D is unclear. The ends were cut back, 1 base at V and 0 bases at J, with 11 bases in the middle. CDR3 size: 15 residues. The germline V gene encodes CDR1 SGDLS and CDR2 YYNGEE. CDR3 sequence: CASSVQPSPSYEQYF. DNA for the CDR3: TGTGCCAGCAGCGTACAACCCTCTCCCTCCTACGAGCAGTACTTC. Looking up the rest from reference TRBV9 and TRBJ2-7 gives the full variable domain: DSGVTQTPKHLITATGQRVTLRCSPRSGDLSVYWYQQSLDQGLQFLIQYYNGEERAKGNILERFSAQQFPDLHSELNLSSLELGDSALYFCASSVQPSPSYEQYFGPGTRLTVT.

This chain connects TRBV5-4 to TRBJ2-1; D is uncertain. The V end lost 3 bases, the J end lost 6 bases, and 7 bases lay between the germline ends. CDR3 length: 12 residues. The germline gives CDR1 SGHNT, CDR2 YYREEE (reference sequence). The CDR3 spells CASSWTRNEQFF. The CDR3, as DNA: TGTGCCAGCAGCTGGACCCGCAATGAGCAGTTCTTC.

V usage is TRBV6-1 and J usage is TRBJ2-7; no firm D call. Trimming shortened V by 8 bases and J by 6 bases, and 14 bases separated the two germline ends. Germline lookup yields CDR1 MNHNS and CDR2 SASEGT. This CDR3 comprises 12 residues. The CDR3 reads CASRKPVTEQYF. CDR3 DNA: TGTGCCAGCCGGAAGCCGGTAACCGAGCAGTACTTC.

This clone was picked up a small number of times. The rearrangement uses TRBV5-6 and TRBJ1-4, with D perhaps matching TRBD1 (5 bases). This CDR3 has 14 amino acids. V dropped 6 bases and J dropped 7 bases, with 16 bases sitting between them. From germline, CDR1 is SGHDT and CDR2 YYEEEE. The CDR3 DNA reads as TGTGCCAGCAATCTGGGACTGGGGGGTGAAAAACTGTTTTTT. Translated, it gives CASNLGLGGEKLFF. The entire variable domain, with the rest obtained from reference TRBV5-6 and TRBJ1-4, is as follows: DAGVTQSPTHLIKTRGQQVTLRCSPKSGHDTVSWYQQALGQGPQFIFQYYEEEERQRGNFPDRFSGHQFPNYSSELNVNALLLGDSALYLCASNLGLGGEKLFFGSGTQLSVL.

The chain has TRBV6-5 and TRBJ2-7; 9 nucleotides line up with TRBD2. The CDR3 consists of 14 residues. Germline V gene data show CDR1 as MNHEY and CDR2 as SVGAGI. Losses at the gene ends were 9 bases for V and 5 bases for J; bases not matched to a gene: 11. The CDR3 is CASSVAGDPNEQYF. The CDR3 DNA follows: TGTGCCAGTTCCGTAGCGGGAGATCCCAACGAGCAGTACTTC.

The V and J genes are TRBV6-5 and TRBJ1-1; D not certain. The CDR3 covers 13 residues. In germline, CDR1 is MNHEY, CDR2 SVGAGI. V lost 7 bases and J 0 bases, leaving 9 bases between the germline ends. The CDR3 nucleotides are TGTGCCAGCATCGAGACGGTGAACACTGAAGCTTTCTTT. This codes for CASIETVNTEAFF.

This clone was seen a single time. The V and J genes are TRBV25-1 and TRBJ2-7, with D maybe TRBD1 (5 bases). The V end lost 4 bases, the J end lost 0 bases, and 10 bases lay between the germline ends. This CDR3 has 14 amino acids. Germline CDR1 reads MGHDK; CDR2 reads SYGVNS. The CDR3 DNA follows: TGTGCCAGCAGTGCCGACAGTTACTCCTACGAGCAGTACTTC. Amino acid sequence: CASSADSYSYEQYF.